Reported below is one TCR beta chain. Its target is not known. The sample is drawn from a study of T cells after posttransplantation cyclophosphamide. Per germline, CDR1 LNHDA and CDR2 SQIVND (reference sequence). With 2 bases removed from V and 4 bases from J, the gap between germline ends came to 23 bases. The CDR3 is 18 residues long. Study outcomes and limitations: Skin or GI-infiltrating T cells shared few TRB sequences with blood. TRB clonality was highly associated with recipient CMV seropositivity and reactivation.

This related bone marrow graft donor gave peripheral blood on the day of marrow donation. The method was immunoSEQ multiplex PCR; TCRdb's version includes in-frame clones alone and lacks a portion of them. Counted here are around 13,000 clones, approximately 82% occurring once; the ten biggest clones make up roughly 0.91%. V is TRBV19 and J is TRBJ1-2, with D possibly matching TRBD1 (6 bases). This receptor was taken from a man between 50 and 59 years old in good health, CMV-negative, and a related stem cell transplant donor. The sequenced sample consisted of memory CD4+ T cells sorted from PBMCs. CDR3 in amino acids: CASSILGRLGTRGYGYTF. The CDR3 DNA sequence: TGTGCCAGTAGTATATTGGGGCGGTTGGGGACACGAGGCTATGGCTACACCTTC.